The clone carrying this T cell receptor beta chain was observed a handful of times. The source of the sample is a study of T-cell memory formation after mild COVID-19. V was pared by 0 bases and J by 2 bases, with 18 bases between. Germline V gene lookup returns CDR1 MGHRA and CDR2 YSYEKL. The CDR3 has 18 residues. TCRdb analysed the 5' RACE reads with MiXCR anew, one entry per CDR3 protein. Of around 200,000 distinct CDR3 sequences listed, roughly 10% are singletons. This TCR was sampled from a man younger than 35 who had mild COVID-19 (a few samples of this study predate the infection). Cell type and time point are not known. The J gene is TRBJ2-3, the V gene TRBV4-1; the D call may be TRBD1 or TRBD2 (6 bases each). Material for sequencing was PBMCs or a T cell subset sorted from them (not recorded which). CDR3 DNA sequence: TGCGCCAGCAGCCAAGAGATGGATCGGGGGCTCTCCACAGATACGCAGTATTTT. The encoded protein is CASSQEMDRGLSTDTQYF.